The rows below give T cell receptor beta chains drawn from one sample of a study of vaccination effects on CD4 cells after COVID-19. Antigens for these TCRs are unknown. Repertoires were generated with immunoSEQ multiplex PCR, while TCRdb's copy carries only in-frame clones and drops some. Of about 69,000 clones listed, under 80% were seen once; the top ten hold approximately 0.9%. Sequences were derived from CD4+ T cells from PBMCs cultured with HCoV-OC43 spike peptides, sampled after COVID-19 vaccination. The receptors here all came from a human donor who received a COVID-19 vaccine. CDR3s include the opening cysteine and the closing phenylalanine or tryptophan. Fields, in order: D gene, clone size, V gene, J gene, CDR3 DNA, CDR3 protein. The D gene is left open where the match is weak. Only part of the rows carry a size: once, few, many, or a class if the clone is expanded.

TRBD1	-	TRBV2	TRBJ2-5	TGTGCCAGCAGTATACAGGGGCTGGGTGGAGAGACCCAGTACTTC	CASSIQGLGGETQYF
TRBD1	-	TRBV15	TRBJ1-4	TGTGCCACCAGCAGTTACAGGGGGCCGGCTAATGAAAAACTGTTTTTT	CATSSYRGPANEKLFF
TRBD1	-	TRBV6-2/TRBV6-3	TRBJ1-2	TGTGCCAGCAGCGCGACAGGGGATGGCTACACCTTC	CASSATGDGYTF
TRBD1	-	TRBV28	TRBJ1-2	TGTGCCAGCAGACAAACAGGGGGCGGCTATGGCTACACCTTC	CASRQTGGGYGYTF
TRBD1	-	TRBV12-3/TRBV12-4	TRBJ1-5	TGTGCCAGCAGTTCAGGGGGTAGCCAGCCCCAGCATTTT	CASSSGGSQPQHF
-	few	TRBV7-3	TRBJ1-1	TGTGCCAGCAGCTTAAAGGGGGGCACTGAAGCTTTCTTT	CASSLKGGTEAFF
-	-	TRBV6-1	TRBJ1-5	TGTGCCAGCAGAGAAGTCGGGAATCAGCCCCAGCATTTT	CASREVGNQPQHF
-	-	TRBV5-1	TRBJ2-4	TGCGCCAGCAGCTCCAGGGGACCTAGGGACATTCAGTACTTC	CASSSRGPRDIQYF
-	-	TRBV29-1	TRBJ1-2	TGCAGCGTTGATCTCGAGTCCACCAACTATGGCTACACCTTC	CSVDLESTNYGYTF
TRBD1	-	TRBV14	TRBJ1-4	TGTGCCAGCAGCCAAGGCGACAGGGACTTGGTTAAACTGTTTTTT	CASSQGDRDLVKLFF